This T cell receptor (beta chain) emerged from a study of cytomegalovirus exposure and HLA in healthy donors. It was with 60 Vbeta and 13 Jbeta primers that the PCR ran. Sequencing was performed with immunoSEQ multiplex PCR; in TCRdb, only in-frame clones are kept and a portion is missing. The repertoire holds 100,000 to 150,000 clones, with 75% to 80% as singletons. The source of this sequence is a middle-aged man in good health and CMV-seronegative. The source material was PBMCs.

The CDR3 nucleotides read TGTGCCAGCAGTTATGAGGTGAAGCGGGGGGCTCGCGAGCAGTACTTC. Protein sequence: CASSYEVKRGAREQYF. This chain links TRBV6-5 with TRBJ2-7; 9 bases line up with TRBD2. Looked up from germline, CDR1 is MNHEY and CDR2 is SVGAGI. This CDR3 has 16 amino acids. V was pared by 3 bases and J by 6 bases, with 12 bases of the junction left unmatched.